One and the same sample provided the 26 T cell receptor beta chains below, sequenced in a study of blood T cell repertoires in COVID-19. This table comes from immunoSEQ multiplex PCR, and its TCRdb copy is limited to in-frame clones, with some not included. The table has about 260,000 clones, approximately 85% seen once. The sequenced sample consisted of peripheral blood. Receptors were obtained from a human donor in a cohort sampled during active COVID-19.

This chain joins TRBV6-1 and TRBJ1-4; 7 nucleotides match TRBD1. Germline lookup yields CDR1 MNHNS and CDR2 SASEGT. The ends lost 2 bases at V and 0 bases at J; junction bases unmatched: 0. The CDR3 loop spans 15 amino acids. The CDR3 DNA sequence: TGTGCCAGCAGTGAACAGGGGGCAACTAATGAAAAACTGTTTTTT. This translates into CASSEQGATNEKLFF.

V gene TRBV27 combines with J gene TRBJ2-7; 7 bases fit TRBD1. The CDR3 has 15 residues. Germline lookup yields CDR1 MNHEY and CDR2 SMNVEV (reference sequence). Unmatched junction bases numbered 12, after V lost 6 bases and J lost 4 bases. CDR3 sequence: CASSSGSGQKYEQYF. The DNA of the CDR3 is TGTGCCAGCAGCTCGGGGTCGGGACAGAAGTACGAGCAGTACTTC.

The chain recombines TRBV7-9 with TRBJ1-4, with D perhaps matching TRBD1 (6 bases). Per germline, CDR1 SEHNR and CDR2 FQNEAQ (reference sequence). The V end was cut by 3 bases, the J end by 8 bases, with 19 bases between. The CDR3 is made up of 16 amino acids. The CDR3 here is CASSLTTGGREEKLFF. CDR3 DNA: TGTGCCAGCAGCTTGACGACGGGGGGCCGTGAGGAAAAACTGTTTTTT. The complete variable domain, with remaining parts taken from reference TRBV7-9 and TRBJ1-4, reads DTGVSQNPRHKITKRGQNVTFRCDPISEHNRLYWYRQTLGQGPEFLTYFQNEAQLEKSRLLSDRFSAERPKGSFSTLEIQRTEQGDSAMYLCASSLTTGGREEKLFFGSGTQLSVL.

The genes are TRBV6-5 and TRBJ1-1; 9 bases map to TRBD1. After removal of 8 bases from V and 4 bases from J, the junction contained 5 bases not matched to a gene. Germline V CDR1 and CDR2: MNHEY, SVGAGI. CDR3 size: 13 residues. This CDR3 is CASHRGLFTEAFF. In DNA form, the CDR3 reads TGTGCCAGCCACAGGGGGCTGTTCACTGAAGCTTTCTTT.

The chain combines TRBV7-2 with TRBJ2-7, with a possible D match to TRBD1 (6 bases). Germline CDR1 is SGHTA and CDR2 is FQGNSA. There are 15 residues in the CDR3. With 7 bases removed from V and 0 bases from J, the gap between germline ends came to 16 bases. CDR3 nucleotides: TGTGCCAGCAAAATTGGGGGCGGTAGCTCCTACGAGCAGTACTTC. This encodes CASKIGGGSSYEQYF.

The gene calls are TRBV3-1 (or the pseudogene TRBV3-2) and TRBJ1-2; D perhaps matches TRBD1 (6 bases). V was cut by 4 bases and J by 6 bases, with 18 bases left in between. Germline V gene lookup returns CDR1 LGHDT and CDR2 YNNKEL (reference sequence). The length of the CDR3 is 15 residues. CDR3 sequence reads: CASSPYSDSWNGYTF. CDR3 bases: TGTGCCAGCAGCCCATATTCGGACAGTTGGAATGGCTACACCTTC.

This chain joins TRBV28 and TRBJ1-6; 9 positions agree with TRBD1. CDR1 is MDHEN, CDR2 SYDVKM, per germline. V gave up 5 bases and J gave up 7 bases; unmatched junction bases: 9. The CDR3 totals 16 residues. CDR3 protein: CASSHGTGRGNSPLHF. The CDR3 DNA is TGTGCCAGCAGTCACGGGACAGGGCGAGGGAATTCACCCCTCCACTTT.

The sample holds one count of this clone. V gene TRBV18 combines with J gene TRBJ2-5; D is uncertain. Deletions cut 3 bases from V and 5 bases from J, with 4 bases between. CDR3 length equals 11 residues. In germline, CDR1 is KGHSH, CDR2 LQKENI. The CDR3 is CASSPRETQYF. The CDR3 DNA is TGTGCCAGCTCACCGAGGGAGACCCAGTACTTC.

The gene calls are TRBV28 and TRBJ2-3; 11 bases match TRBD2. Germline V gene sequence: CDR1 MDHEN, CDR2 SYDVKM. Unmatched junction bases numbered 12, after V lost 1 base and J lost 6 bases. This CDR3 comprises 18 residues. The chain's CDR3 is CASSLFPAKLAGEDTQYF. The CDR3 nucleotides read TGTGCCAGCAGTTTATTCCCCGCAAAACTAGCGGGAGAGGATACGCAGTATTTT. Complete variable domain (other parts from reference TRBV28 and TRBJ2-3): DVKVTQSSRYLVKRTGEKVFLECVQDMDHENMFWYRQDPGLGLRLIYFSYDVKMKEKGDIPEGYSVSREKKERFSLILESASTNQTSMYLCASSLFPAKLAGEDTQYFGPGTRLTVL.

The rearrangement uses TRBV4-3 and TRBJ2-7; tentative D call: TRBD1 (5 bases). The CDR3 has 13 amino acids. The V end was cut by 4 bases, the J end by 2 bases, with 9 bases between. Germline V gives CDR1 LGHNA, CDR2 YSLEER. CDR3 amino acids: CASSRQQPYEQYF. CDR3 sequence (DNA): TGCGCCAGCAGCCGACAGCAACCCTACGAGCAGTACTTC.

The chain links TRBV7-3 to TRBJ1-2, with 9 positions matching TRBD1. J lost 2 bases, V lost 2 bases, and 9 bases had no gene match. The CDR3 loop spans 17 amino acids. The V gene's germline CDR1 is SGHTA and CDR2 FQGTGA. The DNA for the CDR3 is TGTGCCAGCAGCTTAGGGTCTGGGACAGGGACCAACTATGGCTACACCTTC. Protein: CASSLGSGTGTNYGYTF.

The chain employs TRBV27 and TRBJ1-2; TRBD1 aligns across 9 bases. V was pared by 5 bases and J by 6 bases, with 4 bases of the junction left unmatched. Germline V gives CDR1 MNHEY, CDR2 SMNVEV (reference sequence). This CDR3 spans 13 amino acids. The CDR3 DNA reads TGTGCCAGCAGTGAGCGGACAGGGGATGGCTACACCTTC. Encoded protein: CASSERTGDGYTF.

The table lists this clone with a count of one. The chain is built from TRBV2 and TRBJ2-7, with D unresolved. CDR1 is SNHLY and CDR2 is FYNNEI in the germline V gene. Between the trimmed V and J ends, which lost 7 bases and 2 bases, there was a span of 9 bases. This CDR3 is built from 12 residues. CDR3 sequence reads: CASTYLTYEQYF. In DNA form, the CDR3 reads TGTGCCAGCACCTACCTGACCTACGAGCAGTACTTC.

The genes are TRBV7-3 and TRBJ2-1, with 13 bases matching TRBD2. V trimming: 3 bases; J trimming: 4 bases; junction bases outside the gene matches: 0. The CDR3 runs 15 residues. Germline V lookup: CDR1 SGHTA, CDR2 FQGTGA. The CDR3: CASSLGLAGYNEQFF. The CDR3 DNA sequence: TGTGCCAGCAGCTTGGGACTAGCGGGGTACAATGAGCAGTTCTTC.

The rearrangement links TRBV6-2 or TRBV6-3 to TRBJ2-3; D may be TRBD1 (6 bases). The CDR3 contains 13 residues. The V gene's germline CDR1 is MNHEY and CDR2 SVGEGT. V dropped 5 bases and J dropped 6 bases, with 12 bases sitting between them. CDR3 DNA sequence: TGTGCCAGCAGTCCGGACGACAGGGATACGCAGTATTTT. This sequence encodes CASSPDDRDTQYF.

The J gene is TRBJ2-7, the V gene TRBV5-5, with D perhaps matching TRBD2 (6 bases). This CDR3 comprises 14 residues. V was clipped by 0 bases and J by 5 bases, with 12 bases between them. Germline CDR1 is SGHKS and CDR2 is YYEKEE (reference sequence). The CDR3 nucleotides are TGTGCCAGCAGCTTGGTGGGCGGAGGGGACGAGCAGTACTTC. Protein: CASSLVGGGDEQYF.

V gene TRBV4-1 combines with J gene TRBJ1-5; TRBD1 aligns across 9 bases. Germline assignment: CDR1 MGHRA and CDR2 YSYEKL. This CDR3 spans 15 amino acids. With V trimmed by 2 bases and J by 6 bases, 5 bases remained unmatched. CDR3 bases: TGCGCCAGCAGCCAACAGGACAGGGGCATTCAGCCCCAGCATTTT. Residues: CASSQQDRGIQPQHF.

The gene calls are TRBV10-3 and TRBJ2-1; 7 nucleotides match TRBD2. V lost 8 bases and J lost 5; bases outside the gene matches: 15. The CDR3 consists of 16 residues. CDR1 is ENHRY and CDR2 is SYGVKD in the germline V gene. The CDR3: CAIARKSTGGNNEQFF. CDR3 nucleotide sequence: TGTGCCATCGCCCGCAAATCCACGGGGGGAAACAATGAGCAGTTCTTC.

The chain has TRBV7-2 and TRBJ2-2; no firm D call. V was cut by 6 bases and J by 1 base, with 12 bases left in between. The CDR3 has 15 residues. Looked up from germline, CDR1 is SGHTA and CDR2 is FQGNSA. The CDR3 nucleotides are TGTGCCAGCAGTCCGGCCGACTTGAACACCGGGGAGCTGTTTTTT. This translates into CASSPADLNTGELFF.

The chain is built from TRBV7-2 and TRBJ1-5; perhaps TRBD1 as D (5 bases). CDR3 length: 15 residues. Per germline, CDR1 SGHTA and CDR2 FQGNSA. Trimming cost V 5 bases and J 3 bases, with 14 bases left between them. The CDR3, as DNA: TGTGCCAGCAGCCCTCAGTCTGGGGCCAATCAGCCCCAGCATTTT. It yields the protein CASSPQSGANQPQHF.

The chain is built from TRBV1 and TRBJ2-7; the tabulated D call, TRBD2, remains unverified against the DNA. TRBV1 is a recognized pseudogene. The CDR3 consists of 18 residues. This CDR3 is CTSSQPKGGLAFPYEQYF. CDR3 sequence (DNA): TGCACCAGCAGCCAGCCAAAAGGAGGGCTAGCGTTTCCCTACGAGCAGTACTTC.

The chain carries TRBV7-2 and TRBJ1-6; D is undetermined. The germline gives CDR1 SGHTA, CDR2 FQGNSA. This CDR3 has 15 residues. Trimming cost V 5 bases and J 0 bases, with 8 bases left between them. Here the CDR3 reads CASSPEGSYNSPLHF. CDR3 coding DNA: TGTGCCAGCAGCCCTGAGGGCTCCTATAATTCACCCCTCCACTTT.

The V call is TRBV10-3, the J call TRBJ2-7; 9 nucleotides line up with TRBD1. In germline, CDR1 is ENHRY, CDR2 SYGVKD. The CDR3 length is 14 residues. Losses at the gene ends were 5 bases for V and 2 bases for J; bases not matched to a gene: 4. The CDR3 nucleotides are TGTGCCATCAGTAGAACAGGGGGCGCCTACGAGCAGTACTTC. This translates into CAISRTGGAYEQYF.

The rearrangement links TRBV30 to TRBJ1-3, with D tentatively TRBD1 (5 bases). The CDR3 covers 15 residues. The germline gives CDR1 GTSNPN, CDR2 SVGIG (reference sequence). Trimming removed 0 bases from V and 0 bases from J, with 9 bases in between. DNA of the CDR3: TGTGCCTGGAGTGTACGAAGGGGCTCTGGAAACACCATATATTTT. Translation gives CAWSVRRGSGNTIYF.

The chain is built from TRBV5-5 and TRBJ1-5; 9 bases are shared with TRBD1. From germline, CDR1 is SGHKS and CDR2 YYEKEE (reference sequence). With 3 bases clipped from V and 11 bases from J, the junction kept 15 bases outside the gene matches. The CDR3 is 16 residues long. The CDR3 DNA reads TGTGCCAGCAGCTGGAGCTTGGGACAGGGTATTGAGGCCCAGCATTTT. It yields the protein CASSWSLGQGIEAQHF.

The chain recombines TRBV6-4 with TRBJ2-1; 11 nucleotides match TRBD1. After removal of 9 bases from V and 1 base from J, the junction contained 17 bases not matched to a gene. Germline V gene sequence: CDR1 MRHNA, CDR2 SNTAGT. CDR3 length equals 19 residues. CDR3 loop: CASSRTGGRPRGSYNEQFF. The CDR3 DNA follows: TGTGCCAGTTCGAGGACAGGGGGCCGTCCTAGGGGATCCTACAATGAGCAGTTCTTC.